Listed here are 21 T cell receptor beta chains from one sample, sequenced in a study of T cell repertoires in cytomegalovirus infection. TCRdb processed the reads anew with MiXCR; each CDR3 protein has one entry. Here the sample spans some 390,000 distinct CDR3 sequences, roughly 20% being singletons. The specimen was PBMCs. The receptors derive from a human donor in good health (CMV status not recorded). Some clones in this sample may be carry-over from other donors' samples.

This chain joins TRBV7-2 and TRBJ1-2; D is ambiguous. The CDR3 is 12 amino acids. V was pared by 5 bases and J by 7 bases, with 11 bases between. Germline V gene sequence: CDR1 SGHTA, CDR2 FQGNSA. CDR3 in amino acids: CASSPRRTGYTF. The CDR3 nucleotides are TGTGCCAGCAGCCCGCGCCGCACTGGCTACACCTTC. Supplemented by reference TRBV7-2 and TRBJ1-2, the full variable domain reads GAGVSQSPSNKVTEKGKDVELRCDPISGHTALYWYRQSLGQGLEFLIYFQGNSAPDKSGLPSDRFSAERTGGSVSTLTIQRTQQEDSAVYLCASSPRRTGYTFGSGTRLTVV.

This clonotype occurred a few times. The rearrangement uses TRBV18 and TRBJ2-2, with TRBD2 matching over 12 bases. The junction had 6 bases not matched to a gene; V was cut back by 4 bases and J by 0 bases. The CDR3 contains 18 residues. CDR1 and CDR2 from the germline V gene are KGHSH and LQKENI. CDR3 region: CASSQGTSGLANTGELFF. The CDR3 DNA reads TGTGCCAGCTCACAGGGGACTAGCGGGCTCGCGAACACCGGGGAGCTGTTTTTT.

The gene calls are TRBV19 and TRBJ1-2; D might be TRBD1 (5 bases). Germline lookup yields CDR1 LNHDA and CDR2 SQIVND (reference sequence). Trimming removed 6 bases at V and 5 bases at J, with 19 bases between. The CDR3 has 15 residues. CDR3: CASSPSGTPLYGYTF. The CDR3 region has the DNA TGTGCCAGTAGCCCCTCGGGGACCCCTCTGTATGGCTACACCTTC.

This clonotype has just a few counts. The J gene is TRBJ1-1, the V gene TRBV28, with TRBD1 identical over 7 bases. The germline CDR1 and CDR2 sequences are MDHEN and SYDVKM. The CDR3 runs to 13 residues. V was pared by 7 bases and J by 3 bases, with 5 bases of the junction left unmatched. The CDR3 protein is CASTRQGDTEAFF. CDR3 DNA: TGTGCCAGCACCCGACAGGGTGACACTGAAGCTTTCTTT.

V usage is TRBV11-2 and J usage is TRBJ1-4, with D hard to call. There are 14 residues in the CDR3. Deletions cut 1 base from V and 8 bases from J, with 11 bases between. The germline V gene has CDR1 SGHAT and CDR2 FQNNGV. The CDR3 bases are TGTGCCAGCAGCTTAGCAGCAGTTAGCGAAAAACTGTTTTTT. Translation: CASSLAAVSEKLFF.

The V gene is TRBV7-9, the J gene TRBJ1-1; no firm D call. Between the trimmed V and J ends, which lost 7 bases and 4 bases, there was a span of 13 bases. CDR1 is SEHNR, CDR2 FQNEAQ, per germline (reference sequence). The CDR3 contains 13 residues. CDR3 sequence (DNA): TGTGCCAGCACCTCAAATCAAGGCACTGAAGCTTTCTTT. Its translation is CASTSNQGTEAFF.

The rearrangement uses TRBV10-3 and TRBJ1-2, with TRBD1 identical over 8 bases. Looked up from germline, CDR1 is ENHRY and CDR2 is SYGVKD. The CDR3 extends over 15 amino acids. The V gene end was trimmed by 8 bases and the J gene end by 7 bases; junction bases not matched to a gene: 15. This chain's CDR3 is CAIGRSPGGEAGYTF. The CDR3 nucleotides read TGTGCCATCGGGCGAAGTCCAGGGGGCGAGGCTGGCTACACCTTC.

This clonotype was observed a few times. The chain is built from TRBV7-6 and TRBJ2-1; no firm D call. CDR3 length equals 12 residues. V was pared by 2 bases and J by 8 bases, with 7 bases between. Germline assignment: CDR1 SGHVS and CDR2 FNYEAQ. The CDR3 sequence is CASSLRSDEQFF. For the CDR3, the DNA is TGTGCCAGCAGCTTAAGGTCGGATGAGCAGTTCTTC.

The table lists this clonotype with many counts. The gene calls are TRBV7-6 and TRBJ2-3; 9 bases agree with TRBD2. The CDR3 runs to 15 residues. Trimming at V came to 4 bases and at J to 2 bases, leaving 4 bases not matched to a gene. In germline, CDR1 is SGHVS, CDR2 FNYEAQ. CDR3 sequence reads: CASSSVAGATDTQYF. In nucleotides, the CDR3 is TGTGCCAGCAGCTCCGTAGCGGGGGCCACAGATACGCAGTATTTT.

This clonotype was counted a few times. CDR3 residues: CSVPTPGGELFF. For the CDR3, the DNA is TGCAGCGTCCCGACACCCGGCGGGGAGCTGTTTTTT. V is TRBV29-1 and J is TRBJ2-2; no reliable D call. V was clipped by 6 bases and J by 7 bases, with 12 bases between them. The CDR3 covers 12 residues. Germline CDR1 SQVTM, CDR2 ANQGSEA.

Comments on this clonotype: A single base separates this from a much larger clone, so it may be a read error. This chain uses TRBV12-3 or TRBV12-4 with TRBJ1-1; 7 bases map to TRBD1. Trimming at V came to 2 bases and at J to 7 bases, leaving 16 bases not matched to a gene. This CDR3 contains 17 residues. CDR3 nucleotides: TGTGCCAGCAGTTTAAGTATAAGGGGATACCGGGACAGTGAAGCTTTCTTT. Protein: CASSLSIRGYRDSEAFF.

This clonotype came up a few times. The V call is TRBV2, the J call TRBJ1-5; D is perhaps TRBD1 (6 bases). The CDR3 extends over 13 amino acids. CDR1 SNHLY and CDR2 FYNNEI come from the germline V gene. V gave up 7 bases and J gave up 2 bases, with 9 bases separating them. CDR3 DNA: TGTGCCAGCACACAGGGCGGCAATCAGCCCCAGCATTTT. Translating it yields CASTQGGNQPQHF.

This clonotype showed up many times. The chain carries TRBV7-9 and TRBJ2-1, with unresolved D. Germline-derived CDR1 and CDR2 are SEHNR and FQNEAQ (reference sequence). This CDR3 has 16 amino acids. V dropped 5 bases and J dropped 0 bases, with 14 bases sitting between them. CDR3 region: CASSALYWGSYNEQFF. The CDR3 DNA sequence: TGTGCCAGCAGCGCCCTTTACTGGGGCTCCTACAATGAGCAGTTCTTC.

The CDR3 loop is CASSYSLRDQAYEQYF. CDR3 DNA: TGTGCCAGCAGTTACTCTCTACGAGACCAGGCCTACGAGCAGTACTTC. This chain joins TRBV6-2 or TRBV6-3 and TRBJ2-7, with D unclear. CDR3 length equals 16 residues. The V and J ends lost 0 bases and 2 bases respectively, with 14 bases between them. CDR1 MNHEY and CDR2 SVGEGT come from the germline V gene.

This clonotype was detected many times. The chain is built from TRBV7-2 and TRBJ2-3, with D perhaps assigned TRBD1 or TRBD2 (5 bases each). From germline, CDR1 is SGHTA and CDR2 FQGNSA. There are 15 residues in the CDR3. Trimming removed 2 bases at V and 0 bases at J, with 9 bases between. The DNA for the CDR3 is TGTGCCAGCAGCTTATGGGACCTCAGCACAGATACGCAGTATTTT. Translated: CASSLWDLSTDTQYF.

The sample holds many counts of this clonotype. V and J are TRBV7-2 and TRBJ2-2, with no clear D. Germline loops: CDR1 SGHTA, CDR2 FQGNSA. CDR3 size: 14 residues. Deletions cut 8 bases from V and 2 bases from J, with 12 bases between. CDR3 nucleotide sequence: TGTGCCAGCGGCGGTAGACTTAACACCGGGGAGCTGTTTTTT. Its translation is CASGGRLNTGELFF.

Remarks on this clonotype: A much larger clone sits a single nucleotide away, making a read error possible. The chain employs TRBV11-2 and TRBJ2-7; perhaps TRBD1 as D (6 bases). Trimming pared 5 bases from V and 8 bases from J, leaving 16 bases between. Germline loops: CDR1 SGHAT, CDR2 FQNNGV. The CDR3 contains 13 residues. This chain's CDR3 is CASSLFQGFQQYF. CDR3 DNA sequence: TGTGCCAGCAGCCTATTCCAGGGGTTCCAGCAGTACTTC.

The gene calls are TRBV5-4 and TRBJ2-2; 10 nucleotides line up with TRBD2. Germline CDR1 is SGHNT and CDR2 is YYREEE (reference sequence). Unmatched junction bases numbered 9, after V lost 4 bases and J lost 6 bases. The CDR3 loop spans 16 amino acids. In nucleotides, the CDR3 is TGTGCCAGCAGCCGGAGCGGGAGGGCCAGGGCCGGGGAGCTGTTTTTT. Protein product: CASSRSGRARAGELFF.

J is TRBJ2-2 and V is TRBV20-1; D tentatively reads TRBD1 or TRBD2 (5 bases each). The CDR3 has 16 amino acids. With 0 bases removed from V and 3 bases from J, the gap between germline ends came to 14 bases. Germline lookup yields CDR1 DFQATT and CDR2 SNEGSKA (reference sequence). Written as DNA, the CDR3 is TGCAGTGCTAGAGACGTAGAGGGGCAGGACACCGGGGAGCTGTTTTTT. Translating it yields CSARDVEGQDTGELFF.

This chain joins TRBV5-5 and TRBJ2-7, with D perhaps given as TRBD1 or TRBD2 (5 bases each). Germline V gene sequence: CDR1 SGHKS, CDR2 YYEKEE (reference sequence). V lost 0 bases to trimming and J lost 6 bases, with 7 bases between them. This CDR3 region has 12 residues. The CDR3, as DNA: TGTGCCAGCAGCTTGGGAGGGGTCGAGCAGTACTTC. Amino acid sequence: CASSLGGVEQYF.

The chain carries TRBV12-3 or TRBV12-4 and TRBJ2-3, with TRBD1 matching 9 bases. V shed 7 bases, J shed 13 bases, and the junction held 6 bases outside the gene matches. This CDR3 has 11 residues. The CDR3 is CASTWGTGKYF. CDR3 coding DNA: TGTGCCAGCACCTGGGGGACAGGGAAGTATTTT.